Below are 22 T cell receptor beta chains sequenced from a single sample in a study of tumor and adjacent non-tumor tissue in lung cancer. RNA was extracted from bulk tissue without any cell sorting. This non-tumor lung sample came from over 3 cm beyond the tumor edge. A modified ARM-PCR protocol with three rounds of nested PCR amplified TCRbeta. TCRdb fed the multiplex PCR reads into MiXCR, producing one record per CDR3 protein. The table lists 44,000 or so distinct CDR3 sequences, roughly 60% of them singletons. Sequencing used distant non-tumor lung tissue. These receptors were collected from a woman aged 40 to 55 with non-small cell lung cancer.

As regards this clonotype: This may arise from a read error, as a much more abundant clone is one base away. CDR3 coding DNA: TGTGCCAGCGAATCCGCCGGGACTAGAGAGCAGTTCTTC. Translating it yields CASESAGTREQFF. This chain connects TRBV28 to TRBJ2-1; TRBD2 matches 8 bases. The CDR3 has 13 residues. Germline CDR1 MDHEN, CDR2 SYDVKM. V lost 8 bases, J lost 10 bases, and 10 bases stayed unmatched.

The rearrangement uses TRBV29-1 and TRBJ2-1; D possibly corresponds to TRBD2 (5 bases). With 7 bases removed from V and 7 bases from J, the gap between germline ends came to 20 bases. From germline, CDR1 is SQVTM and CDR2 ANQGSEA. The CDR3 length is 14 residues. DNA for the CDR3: TGCAGCGCTGAGGGTCTAGCAGTGGATAATGAGCAGTTCTTC. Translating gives CSAEGLAVDNEQFF.

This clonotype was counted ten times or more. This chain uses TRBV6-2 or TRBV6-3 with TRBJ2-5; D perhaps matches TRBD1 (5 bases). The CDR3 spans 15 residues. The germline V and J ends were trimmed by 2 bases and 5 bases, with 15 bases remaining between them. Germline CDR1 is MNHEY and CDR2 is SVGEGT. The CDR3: CASSYIGAPRETQYF. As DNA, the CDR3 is TGTGCCAGCAGTTACATAGGGGCGCCCCGGGAGACCCAGTACTTC.

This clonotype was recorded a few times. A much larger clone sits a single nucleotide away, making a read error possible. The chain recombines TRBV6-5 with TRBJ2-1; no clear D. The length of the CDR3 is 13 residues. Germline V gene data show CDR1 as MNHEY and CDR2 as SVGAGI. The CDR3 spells CASSYSTWNEQIF. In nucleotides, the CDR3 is TGTGCCAGCAGTTACTCGACTTGGAATGAGCAGATCTTC.

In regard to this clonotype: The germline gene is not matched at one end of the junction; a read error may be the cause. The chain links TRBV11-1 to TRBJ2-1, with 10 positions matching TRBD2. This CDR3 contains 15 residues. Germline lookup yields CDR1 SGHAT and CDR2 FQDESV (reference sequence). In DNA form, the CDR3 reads TGTGCCTGCAGCGTCAGCGGGAGGGTTTTGGATGAGCAGTTCTTC. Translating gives CACSVSGRVLDEQFF.

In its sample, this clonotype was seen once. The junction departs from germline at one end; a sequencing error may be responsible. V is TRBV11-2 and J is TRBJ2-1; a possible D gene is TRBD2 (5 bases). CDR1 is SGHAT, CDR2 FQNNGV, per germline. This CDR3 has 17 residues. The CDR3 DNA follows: TGTGCCAGCAGCTCTTTCCTGGGAGCGGTTACCTACAATGAGCAATTCTTT. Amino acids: CASSSFLGAVTYNEQFF.

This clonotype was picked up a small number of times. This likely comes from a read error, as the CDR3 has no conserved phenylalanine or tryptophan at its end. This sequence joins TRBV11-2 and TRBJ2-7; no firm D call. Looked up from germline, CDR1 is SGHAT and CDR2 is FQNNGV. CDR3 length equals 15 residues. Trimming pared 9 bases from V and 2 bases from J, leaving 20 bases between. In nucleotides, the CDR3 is TGTGCCAGGAGCGCAGAAGGTTCGAGCACCTACGAGCAGTACATC. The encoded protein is CARSAEGSSTYEQYI.

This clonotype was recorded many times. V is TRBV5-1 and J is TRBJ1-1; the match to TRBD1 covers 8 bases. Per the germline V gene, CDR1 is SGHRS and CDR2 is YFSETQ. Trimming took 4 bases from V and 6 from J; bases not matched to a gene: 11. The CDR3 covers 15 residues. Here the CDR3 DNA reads TGCGCCAGCAGCGCGCAGACAGGGGTAATTTCTGAAGCTTTCTTT. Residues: CASSAQTGVISEAFF.

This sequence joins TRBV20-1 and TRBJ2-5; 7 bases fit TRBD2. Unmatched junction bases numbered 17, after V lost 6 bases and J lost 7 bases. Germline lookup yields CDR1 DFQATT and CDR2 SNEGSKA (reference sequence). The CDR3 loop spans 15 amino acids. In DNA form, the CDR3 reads TGCAGTGCCTTCTCTCGGGCTAGCGGAGTAGGGACCCAGTACTTC. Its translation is CSAFSRASGVGTQYF.

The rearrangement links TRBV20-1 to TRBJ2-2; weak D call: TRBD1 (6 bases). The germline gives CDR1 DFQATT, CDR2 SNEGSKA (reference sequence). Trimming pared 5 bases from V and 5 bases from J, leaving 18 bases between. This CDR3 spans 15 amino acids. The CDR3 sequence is CSAPSSRGRTGELFF. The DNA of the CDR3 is TGCAGTGCTCCAAGCTCCAGGGGTCGAACCGGGGAGCTGTTTTTT.

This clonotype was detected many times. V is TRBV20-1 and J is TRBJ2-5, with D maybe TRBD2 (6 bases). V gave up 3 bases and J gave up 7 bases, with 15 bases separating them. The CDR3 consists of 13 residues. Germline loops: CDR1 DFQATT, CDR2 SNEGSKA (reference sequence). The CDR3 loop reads CSASQAGKGTQYF. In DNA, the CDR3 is TGCAGTGCTAGTCAGGCGGGAAAGGGGACCCAGTACTTC.

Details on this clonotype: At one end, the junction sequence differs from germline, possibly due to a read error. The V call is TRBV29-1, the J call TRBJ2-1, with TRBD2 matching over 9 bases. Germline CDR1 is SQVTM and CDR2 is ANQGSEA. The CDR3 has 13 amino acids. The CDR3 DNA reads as TGCAGTGTCATTAGCGGGAGTGTATATGAGCAGCTCTTC. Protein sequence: CSVISGSVYEQLF.

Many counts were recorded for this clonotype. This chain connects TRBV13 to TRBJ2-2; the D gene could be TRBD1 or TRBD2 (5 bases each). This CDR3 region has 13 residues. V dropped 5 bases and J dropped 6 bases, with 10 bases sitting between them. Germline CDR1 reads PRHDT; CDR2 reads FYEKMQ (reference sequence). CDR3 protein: CASSLTGPGELFF. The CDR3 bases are TGTGCCAGCAGCCTGACGGGGCCCGGGGAGCTGTTTTTT.

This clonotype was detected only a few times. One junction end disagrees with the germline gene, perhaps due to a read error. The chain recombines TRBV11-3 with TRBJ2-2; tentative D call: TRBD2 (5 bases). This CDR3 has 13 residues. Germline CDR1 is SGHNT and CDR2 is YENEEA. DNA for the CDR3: TGTGCCAGCATCCCCGGCGAGGTCGGGGAGCTGGTTTTT. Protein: CASIPGEVGELVF.

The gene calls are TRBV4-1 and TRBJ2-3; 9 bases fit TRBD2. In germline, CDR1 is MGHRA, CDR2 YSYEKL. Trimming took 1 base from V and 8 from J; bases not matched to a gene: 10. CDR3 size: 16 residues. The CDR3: CASSQAAGGILGTQYF. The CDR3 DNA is TGCGCCAGCAGCCAAGCTGCGGGAGGGATACTTGGTACGCAGTATTTT.

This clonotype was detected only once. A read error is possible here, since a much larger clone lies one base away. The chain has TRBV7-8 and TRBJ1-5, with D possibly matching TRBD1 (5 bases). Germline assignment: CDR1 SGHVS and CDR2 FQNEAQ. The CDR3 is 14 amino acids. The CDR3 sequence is CASCYNKRAGPVNF. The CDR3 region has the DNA TGTGCCAGCTGCTACAATAAAAGGGCGGGACCAGTTAATTTT.

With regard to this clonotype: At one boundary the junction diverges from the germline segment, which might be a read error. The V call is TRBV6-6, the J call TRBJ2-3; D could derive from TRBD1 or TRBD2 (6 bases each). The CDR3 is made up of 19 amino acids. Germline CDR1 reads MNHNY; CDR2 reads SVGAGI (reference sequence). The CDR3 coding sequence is TGTGCCAGCGGTTACTCGGGAGAGACAGGCGGTACTAGCACAGATACGCAGTATTTT. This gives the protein CASGYSGETGGTSTDTQYF.

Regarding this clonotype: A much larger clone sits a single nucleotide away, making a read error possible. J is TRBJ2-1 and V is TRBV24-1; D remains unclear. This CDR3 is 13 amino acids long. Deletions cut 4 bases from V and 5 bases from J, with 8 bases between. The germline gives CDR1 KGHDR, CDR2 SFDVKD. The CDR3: CATSDVPNNEQFF. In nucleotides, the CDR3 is TGTGCCACCAGTGACGTGCCGAACAATGAGCAGTTCTTC.

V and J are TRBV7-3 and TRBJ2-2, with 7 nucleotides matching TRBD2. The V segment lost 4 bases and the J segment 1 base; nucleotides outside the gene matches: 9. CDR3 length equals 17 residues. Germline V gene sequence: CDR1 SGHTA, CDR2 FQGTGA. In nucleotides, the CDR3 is TGTGCCAGCAGCTCTAGTTTGGTAGCGGGGAACACCGGGGAGCTGTTTTTT. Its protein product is CASSSSLVAGNTGELFF.

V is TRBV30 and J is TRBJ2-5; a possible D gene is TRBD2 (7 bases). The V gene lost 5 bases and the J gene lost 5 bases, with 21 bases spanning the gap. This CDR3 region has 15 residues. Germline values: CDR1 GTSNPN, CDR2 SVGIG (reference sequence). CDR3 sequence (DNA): TGTGCCTGGGATATTGGCAAGGGGGGGAAGGAGACCCAGTACTTC. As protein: CAWDIGKGGKETQYF.

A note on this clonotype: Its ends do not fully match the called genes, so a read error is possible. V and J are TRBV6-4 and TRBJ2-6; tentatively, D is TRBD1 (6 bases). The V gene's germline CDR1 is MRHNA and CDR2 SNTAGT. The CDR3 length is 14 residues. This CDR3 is CTSSDRSGANVLTF. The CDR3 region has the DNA TGTACCAGCAGTGACAGGTCTGGGGCCAACGTCCTGACTTTC.

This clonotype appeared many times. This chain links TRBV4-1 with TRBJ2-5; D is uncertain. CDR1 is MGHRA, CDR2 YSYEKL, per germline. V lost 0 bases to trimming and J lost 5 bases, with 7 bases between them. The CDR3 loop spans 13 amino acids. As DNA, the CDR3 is TGCGCCAGCAGCCAAGACAATTGGGAGACCCAGTACTTC. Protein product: CASSQDNWETQYF.